Listed here is a single TCR beta chain. Its recognized antigen is unknown. No base qualities exist here, and no much larger clone lies one base off it. Library preparation used 5' RACE. The instrument given in TCRdb is Illumina HiSeq 2500. The second PCR ran for about 7 to 11 cycles and used a J-beta primer mix along with a sample-barcoded 5' primer. A template-switch 5' adaptor carrying 12 random nucleotides introduced a unique molecular identifier onto each TCR beta cDNA molecule. Each sample yielded at least 2.5 million CDR3-containing paired-end reads. The Mint cDNA synthesis kit, primed by a TRBC-specific oligonucleotide, was used to synthesize first-strand cDNA from all RNA. After uracil-DNA glycosylase treatment, a first 18-cycle PCR used universal primers M1SS and BC2_uni_R on all cDNA. The authors processed their data as follows. Normalization of each sample was performed by random selection of 1 million high-quality reads, each carrying a distinct molecular identifier. Reads sharing molecular identifiers were discarded rather than binned into consensus sequences. CDR3 identification, clonotype clustering and error correction used MiTCR with a Q25 quality threshold and the strictest error-elimination algorithm. A nonparametric unseen species model with Euler transformation was used to estimate a lower bound on total TCR beta diversity. TCRdb reran the public reads through fastp at Q25 and MiXCR, keeping productive beta chains. For every CDR3 protein sequence, its rows merge into one entry that carries the most common genes and DNA. These V and J calls derive from TCRdb rather than the authors' analysis. The sample table records hundreds of thousands of distinct CDR3 sequences; more than 45% of these occur just once. Approximately 51% of the sample rests with the top ten.

The data are from a study of blood T cells in healthy people across ages (dated by TCRdb to about 2015). Notes on the research overall: In model experiments, template switching captured roughly one uniquely barcoded TCR beta cDNA molecule for every two T cells. Using deep sequencing normalized with unique cDNA molecular identifiers, the study measured how TCR beta repertoire diversity changes with age. Donors were grouped into four age groups: young (average approximately 15 years), middle-aged (39), aged (62) and long-lived (approximately 78). Donors of different ages were randomly distributed across sequencing lanes to avoid experimental bias. Two additional independent replicas of 1 million unique cDNA reads from the same blood draw were analyzed for two donors (one aged 18 to 30 and one aged 80 or older).

The junction carries 12 bases between V and J, which are trimmed by 7 bases and 8 bases respectively. Its CDR3 holds 12 amino acids, cysteine through phenylalanine. Here the CDR3 DNA is all that survives: 36 bases in frame from base 1. CDR1 SQVTM and CDR2 ANQGSEA were looked up in the germline V gene. General conclusions and limits of the study: Because the CMV infection status of the donors was unknown, age-related changes in expanded clonotypes may potentially have been confounded. Because profiling used bulk unsorted PBMCs, naive and antigen-experienced compartments could not be compared conclusively. Observed TCR beta diversity per million T cells fell roughly linearly with age, and a significant reduction was already apparent by age around 36. Compared with the aged group, the long-lived group had more naive CD4+ T cells, fewer expanded clones and increased TCR diversity, a pattern suggesting age selection. Total diversity estimates from one million sequenced T cells were considered lower bounds and underestimates. There was a strong correlation between observed TCR beta diversity and the percentage of naive T cells measured by flow cytometry.

The donors were roughly 39 Caucasian individuals from Russia, aged 6 to 90 years, who were systemically healthy. Around 10 milliliters of peripheral blood were collected from each donor into EDTA-treated Vacutainer tubes. Ficoll-Paque density-gradient centrifugation was used to isolate PBMCs, with at least 7 million per sample. Total RNA was extracted from PBMCs with Trizol reagent, with at least 6 micrograms obtained per sample. The percentages of naive CD45RAhigh/CD27high T cells were determined by flow cytometry on a PBMC aliquot from every donor. Specimen: blood. This TCR came from a man aged 60-69 years in good health. This chain joins TRBV29-1 to TRBJ2-6, with no D gene named confidently. The DNA reads as follows: TGCAGCGCTCTCTCTTCGTCCAACGTCCTGACTTTC. The resulting protein is CSALSSSNVLTF.